The rows below give T cell receptor beta chains drawn from one sample of a study of T cell repertoires in cytomegalovirus infection. No antigen has been assigned to these receptors. A single record per CDR3 protein comes from TCRdb applying MiXCR to the reads. The data show 700,000 to 900,000 distinct CDR3 sequences, 25% to 30% seen once. Sequenced material: cultured CD8+ T cells from PBMCs, taken from culture after CMV antigen stimulation. These receptors all come from a human donor in good health (CMV status not recorded). Some clones in this sample may be carry-over from other donors' samples. The CDR3 runs from the conserved cysteine through the conserved F or W. The D gene is left open where the match is weak. Rows may omit the clone size; those that give it use once, few, many or a size class.

TRBV4-3	.	TRBJ1-1	.	TGCGCCAGCAGCCAACTTGGGGCAGGGGCGGGGAACACTGAAGCTTTCTTT	CASSQLGAGAGNTEAFF
TRBV29-1	.	TRBJ2-3	.	TGCAGCGTTGAAGACAGGGCCACAGATACGCAGTATTTT	CSVEDRATDTQYF
TRBV10-3	.	TRBJ2-1	.	TGTGCCATCCGGGGTGAAAATGACAATGAGCAGTTCTTC	CAIRGENDNEQFF
TRBV7-8	few	TRBJ1-3	.	TGTGCCAGCAGCTTACCCACCTATCAGGGGAGCCTTGGAAACACCATATATTTT	CASSLPTYQGSLGNTIYF
TRBV7-2	.	TRBJ2-5	TRBD2	TGTGCCAGCAGCTTAATAGCGGGGGGGGTAAGGACCCAGTACTTC	CASSLIAGGVRTQYF
TRBV6-1	.	TRBJ2-5	.	TGTGCCAGCAGGGGGAACCGACAAGAGACCCAGTACTTC	CASRGNRQETQYF
TRBV4-1	.	TRBJ2-4	TRBD2	TGCGCCAGCAGCCCCGGGGGGGGGGAGGGCAAAAACATTCAGTACTTC	CASSPGGGEGKNIQYF
TRBV7-9	few	TRBJ1-1	TRBD1	TGTGCCAGCAGCTTAGTGTACAGGGGGCACACTGAAGCTTTCTTT	CASSLVYRGHTEAFF
TRBV11-2	.	TRBJ1-4	.	TGTGCCAGCAGCTTAAATTGGTCTTCTGAAAAACTGTTTTTT	CASSLNWSSEKLFF
TRBV12-3/TRBV12-4	few	TRBJ2-7	.	TGTGCCAGCGAGAGGGTCGGGGGCGGCGAGCAGTACTTC	CASERVGGGEQYF
TRBV24-1	few	TRBJ1-1	.	TGTGCCACAACTGCGGCAGGGCACACTGAAGCTTTCTTT	CATTAAGHTEAFF
TRBV7-6	few	TRBJ1-5	.	TGTGCCAGCAGCCCGTTCAGAGGGACCAATCAGCCCCAGCATTTT	CASSPFRGTNQPQHF
TRBV6-5	.	TRBJ1-6	TRBD1	TGTGCCAGCAGTACAGGGGGCGCCGGTAATTCACCCCTCCACTTT	CASSTGGAGNSPLHF
TRBV27	.	TRBJ1-5	.	TGTGCCAGCAGTTTAGCGGCAGGGTGGGATCAGCCCCAGCATTTT	CASSLAAGWDQPQHF
TRBV10-3	few	TRBJ2-5	TRBD1	TGTGCCATCAGTGCTCCCCCGGGACAGGGGGTAGAGACCCAGTACTTC	CAISAPPGQGVETQYF
TRBV7-3	.	TRBJ2-5	.	TGTGCCAGCAGCTTAGGTCCCCGTGGGGAAGAAAGGGTGACCCAGTACTTC	CASSLGPRGEERVTQYF
TRBV6-1	many	TRBJ2-1	.	TGTGCCAGCAGGGTAACGTGGACATCCTCCTACAATGAGCAGTTCTTC	CASRVTWTSSYNEQFF
TRBV12-3/TRBV12-4	few	TRBJ2-3	TRBD2	TGTGCCAGCAGCCCGATGGGCGGGGGGGATACGCAGTATTTT	CASSPMGGGDTQYF
TRBV7-9	many	TRBJ2-1	.	TGTGCCAGCAGCACCGACAGTATGAATGAGCAGTTCTTC	CASSTDSMNEQFF
TRBV7-2	many	TRBJ1-1	.	TGTGCCAGCAGCTTAGCTGGGGGGGGGAACACTGAAGCTTTCTTT	CASSLAGGGNTEAFF
TRBV6-6	.	TRBJ2-1	.	TGTGCCAGCAGTTACCCGCCGCGACTGATTTCCTACAATGAGCAGTTCTTC	CASSYPPRLISYNEQFF
TRBV27	.	TRBJ2-2	TRBD1	TGTGCCAGCAGTTTTCTTATAGTCGGACAGGGCGGTACCGGGGAGCTGTTTTTT	CASSFLIVGQGGTGELFF
TRBV13	.	TRBJ2-3	TRBD2	TGTGCCAGCAGCTCCCCTAGCGGGGGGTTAGATACGCAGTATTTT	CASSSPSGGLDTQYF
TRBV19	few	TRBJ2-3	.	TGTGCCAGTCGGACCCTCTCCAATTTCACAGATACGCAGTATTTT	CASRTLSNFTDTQYF
TRBV9	.	TRBJ2-1	.	TGTGCCAGCAGCGTAGGAAATCCCCATGAGCAGTTCTTC	CASSVGNPHEQFF
TRBV6-5	.	TRBJ2-2	.	TGTGCCAGCAGTCTCCCGAGGGGCGGGGAGCTGTTTTTT	CASSLPRGGELFF
TRBV4-1	.	TRBJ1-5	TRBD1	TGCGCCAGCAGCCAAGCAGGGGGAGTTCAGCCCCAGCATTTT	CASSQAGGVQPQHF
TRBV29-1	.	TRBJ1-2	TRBD1	TGCAGCGTTTCAGGGGGGAACTATGGCTACACCTTC	CSVSGGNYGYTF
TRBV20-1	.	TRBJ1-3	TRBD1	TGCAGTGCCCGACGGGGCAGGGGGCCCGGAAACACCATATATTTT	CSARRGRGPGNTIYF
TRBV7-2	many	TRBJ2-3	.	TGTGCCAGCAGCTTAGCGGGCGCCTACCGCACAGATACGCAGTATTTT	CASSLAGAYRTDTQYF
TRBV7-6	few	TRBJ2-5	.	TGTGCCAGCAGCTTAGAGGGGGGGCCCTTTGAGACCCAGTACTTC	CASSLEGGPFETQYF
TRBV5-6	.	TRBJ2-1	TRBD1	TGTGCCAGCACCACCCTCGAGACAGGGGGTTACAATGAGCAGTTCTTC	CASTTLETGGYNEQFF
TRBV12-3/TRBV12-4	many	TRBJ1-1	.	TGTGCCAGCAGCCTCCAGCCGGCTGAAGCTTTCTTT	CASSLQPAEAFF
TRBV4-3	few	TRBJ1-1	.	TGCGCCAGCAGCCAAGGGCCAAGGGCGCAAGAGAACACTGAAGCTTTCTTT	CASSQGPRAQENTEAFF
TRBV4-2	.	TRBJ1-6	TRBD1	TGTGCCAGCAGCCAACCGGGACAGGCCTCAGCCCTCCACTTT	CASSQPGQASALHF
TRBV7-8	many	TRBJ2-7	.	TGTGCCAGCAGCCAAGAAGGGGGAAGGACCTACGAGCAGTACTTC	CASSQEGGRTYEQYF
TRBV7-4	once	TRBJ2-1	.	TGTGCCAGCAGCCTAATCCTAACTTCCAATGAGCAGTTCTTC	CASSLILTSNEQFF
TRBV10-3	many	TRBJ2-1	TRBD1	TGTGCCATCAGTGAGGAGACAGGGTTCTACAATGAGCAGTTCTTC	CAISEETGFYNEQFF
TRBV7-9	.	TRBJ2-7	.	TGTGCCAGCAGCATCCCTGGCGGCCGCTCCTACGAGCAGTACTTC	CASSIPGGRSYEQYF
TRBV24-1	.	TRBJ1-2	TRBD1	TGTGCCACCAGTGACGACGTTCCGGGACAGGGGCTCGGCAGCTACGGCTACACCTTC	CATSDDVPGQGLGSYGYTF
TRBV5-1	.	TRBJ1-5	TRBD1	TGCGCCAGCAGCTTTGGGGACAGTAGCAATCAGCCCCAGCATTTT	CASSFGDSSNQPQHF
TRBV5-1	.	TRBJ2-3	.	TGCGCCAGCAGCCTCGTAACTACAGATACGCAGTATTTT	CASSLVTTDTQYF
TRBV9	.	TRBJ1-2	.	TGTGCCAGCAGCGACGGCTACAGGGACCGATTTGGAGGCTACACCTTC	CASSDGYRDRFGGYTF
TRBV11-2	.	TRBJ1-1	.	TGTGCCAGCAGCTTAGGGCGATTAGGCGTGTCTGAAGCTTTCTTT	CASSLGRLGVSEAFF
TRBV12-3/TRBV12-4	.	TRBJ2-1	TRBD2	TGTGCCAGCAGTTTAGGCGGGGGGGGGCATGAGCAGTTCTTC	CASSLGGGGHEQFF
TRBV27	.	TRBJ2-1	.	TGTGCCAGCAGTTTATCTGGGGGGGGGCTGTACAATGAGCAGTTCTTC	CASSLSGGGLYNEQFF